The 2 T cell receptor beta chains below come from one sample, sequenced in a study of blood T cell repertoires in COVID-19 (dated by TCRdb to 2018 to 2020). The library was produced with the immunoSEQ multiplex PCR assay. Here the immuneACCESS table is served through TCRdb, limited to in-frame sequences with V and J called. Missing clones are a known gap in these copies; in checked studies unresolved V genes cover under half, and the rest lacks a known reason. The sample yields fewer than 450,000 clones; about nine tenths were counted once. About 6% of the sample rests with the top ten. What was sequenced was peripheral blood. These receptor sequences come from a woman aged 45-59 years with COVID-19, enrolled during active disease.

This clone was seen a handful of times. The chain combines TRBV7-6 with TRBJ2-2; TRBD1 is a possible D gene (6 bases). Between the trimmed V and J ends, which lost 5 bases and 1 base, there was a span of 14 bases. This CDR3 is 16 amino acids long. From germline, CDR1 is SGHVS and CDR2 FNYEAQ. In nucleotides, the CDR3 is TGTGCCAGCAGCCCTATGCAGGGGCGGAACACCGGGGAGCTGTTTTTT. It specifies CASSPMQGRNTGELFF.

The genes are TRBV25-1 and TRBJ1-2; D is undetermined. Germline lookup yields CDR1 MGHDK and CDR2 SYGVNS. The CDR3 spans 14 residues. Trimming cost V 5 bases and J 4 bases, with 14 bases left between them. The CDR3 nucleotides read TGTGCCAGCAGTCCAACCAAATCGGTCTATGGCTACACCTTC. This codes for CASSPTKSVYGYTF.